This T cell receptor (beta chain) emerged from a study of blood T cells in healthy people across ages. Regarding the study as a whole: Investigators treated diversity estimates from one million T cells as underestimates.

Remarks on this clonotype: As yet, its antigen is unknown. One junction end disagrees with the germline gene, perhaps due to a read error.

Germline V gives CDR1 MNHEY, CDR2 SVGAGI. The CDR3 is made up of 14 amino acids. The use of a sample-barcoded 5' primer and a J-beta primer mix characterized a second PCR of roughly 6 to 11 cycles. Each CDR3 protein gets one entry after TCRdb re-called the 5' RACE reads with MiXCR. The table includes about 1.5 million distinct CDR3 sequences, 40% to 50% detected once. Each donor's blood draw was roughly 10 milliliters of peripheral blood. The chain has TRBV6-5 and TRBJ2-5, with TRBD2 matching 10 bases. Sample: blood. This receptor was taken from a woman in her late teens or twenties in good health. CDR3 in DNA: TGTGCCAGTTCCCTAGCGGGAGATAAAGAGGCCCAGTACTTC. Its translation is CASSLAGDKEAQYF.